The T cell receptor beta chain described here comes from a study of shared clonotypes between healthy human individuals. V shed 2 bases and J shed 1 base, with 5 bases lying between them. Germline CDR1 is ENHRY and CDR2 is SYGVKD. CDR3 length equals 14 residues. The genomic DNA of each subset was split evenly across several immunoSEQ plates. Profiled with immunoSEQ multiplex PCR; TCRdb holds only in-frame clones, not every one. The repertoire holds about 300,000 clones, roughly 70% seen once, with around 10% in the top ten. Caucasian adults residing in Nashville, Tennessee made up all the donors. Sequencing was performed on memory CD4+ T cells sorted from blood. Documented subset: CD45RA-negative fraction. The source is a man younger than 45 in good health. This chain connects TRBV10-3 to TRBJ2-2; D is unresolved. Written as DNA, the CDR3 is TGTGCCATCAGTGAGGCCATGAACACCGGGGAGCTGTTTTTT. Translated, it gives CAISEAMNTGELFF.